Detailed here is one TCR beta chain. This table comes from immunoSEQ multiplex PCR, and its TCRdb copy is limited to in-frame clones, with some not included. Here the sample spans some 80,000 clones, around 76% being singletons. This sample is part of a study of blood T cell repertoires in COVID-19. Looking at the study overall: COVID-19 samples from acute and convalescent phases originated in the United States, Italy and Spain. The analysed material was cDNA or gDNA that came from T cells, B-cell-depleted T cells, or PBMCs.

Sample: peripheral blood. The source of this sequence is a woman of 80 years or more with active or convalescent COVID-19.

This chain's CDR3 is CASSLGAGIGYNEQFF. For the CDR3, the DNA is TGTGCCAGCAGCTTAGGGGCGGGGATAGGGTACAATGAGCAGTTCTTC. This chain uses TRBV7-2 with TRBJ2-1; perhaps TRBD2 as D (6 bases). Per germline, CDR1 SGHTA and CDR2 FQGNSA. Trimming cost V 1 base and J 4 bases, with 14 bases left between them. The CDR3 runs to 16 residues.